Following are 4 T cell receptor beta chains from one sample sequenced in a study of T-cell memory formation after mild COVID-19. TCRdb re-called the 5' RACE reads with MiXCR, one entry per CDR3 protein. In the table there are 300,000 to 350,000 distinct CDR3 sequences, roughly 13% of which are singletons. The sample consisted of PBMCs or a T cell subset sorted from them (not recorded which). The receptors were gathered from a man between 18 and 29 years old who had mild COVID-19 (a few samples of this study predate the infection). Cell type and time point are not known.

This clonotype was observed a handful of times. The rearrangement joins TRBV20-1 to TRBJ1-2; D is unresolved. With 3 bases removed from V and 6 bases from J, the gap between germline ends came to 11 bases. The CDR3 spans 12 residues. Looked up from germline, CDR1 is DFQATT and CDR2 is SNEGSKA (reference sequence). CDR3 DNA: TGCAGTGCTAGTATGGGGATGGATGGCTACACCTTC. Translating gives CSASMGMDGYTF.

The chain is built from TRBV20-1 and TRBJ2-7; TRBD1 matches 7 bases. The CDR3 totals 13 residues. J lost 3 bases, V lost 3 bases, and 5 bases had no gene match. The V gene's germline CDR1 is DFQATT and CDR2 SNEGSKA (reference sequence). The CDR3 nucleotides read TGCAGTGCTAGGATACAGGGGCGCTACGAGCAGTACGTC. Residues: CSARIQGRYEQYV.

This clonotype was detected a few times. The genes are TRBV7-9 and TRBJ2-2; 7 positions match TRBD1. Germline assignment: CDR1 SEHNR and CDR2 FQNEAQ (reference sequence). This CDR3 region has 15 residues. J gave up 3 bases and V 8 bases, and 9 bases lay outside the gene matches. As DNA, the CDR3 is TGTGCCAGCCGACAGGGCTGGAGCGACACCGGGGAGCTGTTTTTT. The encoded protein is CASRQGWSDTGELFF.

The chain carries TRBV6-5 and TRBJ1-2; D unresolved. Trimming stripped 10 bases from V and 13 bases from J, with 19 bases between. Looked up from germline, CDR1 is MNHEY and CDR2 is SVGAGI. CDR3 size: 11 residues. In nucleotides, the CDR3 is TGTGCCACGCGATACCGCCTAAACTTCACCTTC. It specifies CATRYRLNFTF.